What follows is one T cell receptor (beta chain) and its context. Its antigen is not identified. These data originate in a study of CD8 T cell repertoires and HIV-1 epitope variants. Findings of the study overall: No clonotypes responded to the TAALDMSHF plasma variant; roughly 5 recognized KF9, one HW9. Some ten antigen-specific TCR beta clonotypes were found; roughly 6 seemed cross-reactive to variants.

The CDR3 runs to 13 residues. Per germline, CDR1 MNHEY and CDR2 SMNVEV (reference sequence). Between the trimmed V and J ends, which lost 4 bases and 5 bases, there was a span of 11 bases. On the immunoSEQ platform, TCR beta CDR3s were sequenced at survey depth. The protocol was immunoSEQ multiplex PCR, while the TCRdb copy is restricted to in-frame clones and leaves out a portion. The sample gives 95,000 or so clones, around 75% of which show up once; roughly 24% is in the top ten. The V gene is TRBV27, the J gene TRBJ1-1; D unresolved. Sequenced sample: uncultured baseline CD8+ T cells from peripheral blood mononuclear cells (PBMCs). The sequence derives from a male donor with HIV. CDR3 DNA: TGTGCCAGCAGTTGGGTCCCTGGGACTGAAGCTTTCTTT. Translation gives CASSWVPGTEAFF.